A single T cell receptor beta chain is shown here with its context. This specimen belongs to a study of early T cells in non-severe SARS-CoV-2 infection. TCRdb re-called the 5' RACE reads with MiXCR, one entry per CDR3 protein. Altogether 100,000 to 150,000 distinct CDR3 sequences are present, more than 12% being singletons, with the ten largest covering roughly a fifth. V dropped 5 bases and J dropped 0 bases, with 11 bases sitting between them. This CDR3 has 15 residues. CDR1 is MNHNS, CDR2 SASEGT, per germline. This rearrangement joins TRBV6-1 to TRBJ2-4, with D perhaps matching TRBD1 or TRBD2 (5 bases each). Sequencing input: whole blood. This TCR came from an adult who was a healthcare worker with PCR-confirmed SARS-CoV-2 infection or an uninfected control (not recorded which). CDR3 coding DNA: TGTGCCAGCAGTCCGGGGCCACTAGCCAAAAACATTCAGTACTTC. Residues: CASSPGPLAKNIQYF.